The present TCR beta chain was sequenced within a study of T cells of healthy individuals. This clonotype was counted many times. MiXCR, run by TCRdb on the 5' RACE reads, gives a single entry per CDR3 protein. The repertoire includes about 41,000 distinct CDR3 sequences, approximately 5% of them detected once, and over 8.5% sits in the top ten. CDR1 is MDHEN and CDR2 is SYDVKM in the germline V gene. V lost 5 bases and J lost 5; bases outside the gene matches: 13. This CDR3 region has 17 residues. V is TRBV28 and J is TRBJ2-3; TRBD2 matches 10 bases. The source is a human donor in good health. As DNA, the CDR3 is TGTGCCAGCAGTACCCCGGCAAGCGGGAGGGTCAGAGATACGCAGTATTTT. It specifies CASSTPASGRVRDTQYF.